The rows below give T cell receptor beta chains drawn from one sample of a study of blood T cell repertoires in COVID-19. Using immunoSEQ multiplex PCR, the repertoire was profiled, and TCRdb retains in-frame clones only, with some absent. Here the sample spans around 190,000 clones, roughly three quarters being singletons. Sequenced input: peripheral blood. The receptors shown here come from a woman aged 40 to 50 with COVID-19, enrolled during active disease. Each CDR3 is given with its conserved first and last residue.

j_call v_call cdr3_aa
TRBJ2-3 TRBV3-1/TRBV3-2 CASSQVTGGQDTQYF
TRBJ1-2 TRBV27 CATKTGGDGYTF
TRBJ1-2 TRBV7-9 CASSLGGQGAYGYTF
TRBJ1-2 TRBV7-9 CASSLGDSSYGYTF
TRBJ1-2 TRBV5-1 CASSPRVRDRGFYGYTF
TRBJ1-2 TRBV27 CASSHDRDYGYTF
TRBJ1-1 TRBV7-8 CASREGARPNTEAFF
TRBJ1-2 TRBV19 CATRQGANGYTF
TRBJ2-2 TRBV7-7 CASSLGRLVNTGELFF
TRBJ1-5 TRBV19 CASSIRTSGRLHQPQHF
TRBJ2-7 TRBV5-1 CASSLRASGSSEQYF
TRBJ1-1 TRBV14 CASSQGAGGASAFF
TRBJ1-1 TRBV15 CATSRDRWGEAEAFF
TRBJ1-5 TRBV7-9 CASSPGTGGWPQHF
TRBJ2-2 TRBV4-2 CASSPDRGSTGELFF
TRBJ1-1 TRBV19 CASSIGRETEAFF
TRBJ2-7 TRBV18 CASSPPHRDGEQYF
TRBJ2-7 TRBV20-1 CSGAQAYEQYF
TRBJ1-4 TRBV29-1 CSAGPGDWELFF
TRBJ1-3 TRBV7-9 CASSLQGMAGNTIYF
TRBJ1-6 TRBV6-4 CASSEKDRGSLGVPLHF
TRBJ1-1 TRBV7-3 CASSLGGAHMNTEAFF
TRBJ2-4 TRBV11-2 CASSLAGSYIQYF
TRBJ2-5 TRBV2 CASSVSPGKETQYF
TRBJ1-4 TRBV5-4 CASSWGTGQMDEKLFF
TRBJ1-2 TRBV6-5 CASSYNGVQYGYTF
TRBJ2-3 TRBV9 CASSVAFRTGPSADTQYF
TRBJ1-1 TRBV19 CASTKILGAWNEAFF
TRBJ2-7 TRBV4-3 CASSHVVSSYEQYF
TRBJ1-2 TRBV7-9 CASSLGTTGHGYTF
TRBJ2-2 TRBV18 CASSPSSGSRLSGELFF
TRBJ2-3 TRBV18 CASSPPGPDTQYF
TRBJ2-4 TRBV30 CASSLSGIAKNIQYF
TRBJ2-1 TRBV12-3/TRBV12-4 CASTSVLNEQFF
TRBJ1-5 TRBV12-3/TRBV12-4 CASSPDGSVPQHF
TRBJ1-1 TRBV13 CASSLRDRPYTEAFF
TRBJ2-1 TRBV27 CASSHRRASGRDEQFF
TRBJ2-3 TRBV29-1 CSVAQAWTDTQYF
TRBJ1-2 TRBV7-2 CASSLGGGIDGYTF
TRBJ2-1 TRBV15 CATSRDVGRGYNEQFF
TRBJ2-7 TRBV6-6 CASSYTPGQISYEQYF
TRBJ1-4 TRBV7-8 CASSPRDRGRVNEKLFF
TRBJ2-7 TRBV5-1 CASSPGLAGVYEQYF
TRBJ1-2 TRBV7-6 CASSPSQTGAQRGYTF
TRBJ2-5 TRBV4-3 CASSQDRSEQETQYF
TRBJ1-5 TRBV6-2/TRBV6-3 CASSPTGTDQPQHF
TRBJ2-2 TRBV19 CASSIPPGGGSTGELFF